The 8 T cell receptor beta chains given below trace back to one sample, sequenced in a study of cytomegalovirus exposure and HLA in healthy donors. Vbeta (60) and Jbeta (13) primers were used in the PCR. Only in-frame clones appear in the TCRdb table, and some are missing; sequencing was by immunoSEQ multiplex PCR. The sample lists 35,000 to 45,000 clones, roughly 47% seen once, with roughly 12% in the top ten. The material sequenced was PBMCs. The receptors here all came from a human donor in good health.

The chain uses TRBV28 and TRBJ1-3; perhaps TRBD1 as D (5 bases). The CDR3 totals 16 residues. V dropped 1 base and J dropped 2 bases, with 12 bases sitting between them. Per germline, CDR1 MDHEN and CDR2 SYDVKM. The CDR3 spells CASSLFRGKAGNTIYF. CDR3 sequence (DNA): TGTGCCAGCAGTTTATTCCGGGGGAAGGCTGGAAACACCATATATTTT.

The chain joins TRBV18 to TRBJ1-3, with 7 bases that match TRBD1. Germline lookup yields CDR1 KGHSH and CDR2 LQKENI. Trimming cost V 5 bases and J 2 bases; bases outside gene matches: 6. The CDR3 length is 15 residues. The CDR3 is CASSGDSVPGNTIYF. The CDR3 DNA sequence: TGTGCCAGCTCAGGGGACAGCGTTCCTGGAAACACCATATATTTT.

This clone was picked up a small number of times. This chain joins TRBV11-2 and TRBJ2-7; 8 nucleotides line up with TRBD1. This CDR3 has 14 residues. V was clipped by 5 bases and J by 0 bases; unmatched bases: 3. Germline-derived CDR1 and CDR2 are SGHAT and FQNNGV. Written as DNA, the CDR3 is TGTGCCAGCAGCGGACAGGGTAGCTCCTACGAGCAGTACTTC. Its protein product is CASSGQGSSYEQYF.

The V and J genes are TRBV15 and TRBJ2-1, with a possible D match to TRBD2 (5 bases). CDR1 and CDR2 from the germline V gene are LNHNV and YYDKDF (reference sequence). This CDR3 contains 17 residues. V lost 1 base and J lost 4, with 17 bases in between. CDR3 sequence reads: CATSRVDFKPPYNEQFF. The CDR3 nucleotides read TGTGCCACCAGCAGAGTGGACTTCAAACCCCCTTACAATGAGCAGTTCTTC.

The genes are TRBV19 and TRBJ2-1, with TRBD2 as a possible D gene (5 bases). The CDR3 is 16 residues long. Trimming stripped 2 bases from V and 0 bases from J, with 11 bases between. The germline gives CDR1 LNHDA, CDR2 SQIVND (reference sequence). The CDR3 loop reads CASSISQRSSYNEQFF. Here the CDR3 DNA reads TGTGCCAGTAGTATATCCCAGCGGAGCTCCTACAATGAGCAGTTCTTC.

The V and J genes are TRBV20-1 and TRBJ2-1; tentatively, D is TRBD1 (5 bases). Trimming removed 6 bases from V and 4 bases from J, with 7 bases in between. Germline CDR1 and CDR2: DFQATT and SNEGSKA (reference sequence). The CDR3 is made up of 11 amino acids. CDR3 protein: CSARAYNEQFF. In DNA, the CDR3 is TGCAGTGCCAGGGCATACAATGAGCAGTTCTTC.

The V call is TRBV7-3, the J call TRBJ2-7; 10 bases match TRBD1. This CDR3 region has 16 residues. V was clipped by 5 bases and J by 3 bases; unmatched bases: 10. CDR1 and CDR2 (germline): SGHTA, FQGTGA. CDR3 region: CASSPSSGQGNYEQYF. As DNA, the CDR3 is TGTGCCAGCAGCCCTTCCTCGGGACAGGGGAACTACGAGCAGTACTTC. The full variable domain, completed using reference TRBV7-3 and TRBJ2-7, is GAGVSQTPSNKVTEKGKYVELRCDPISGHTALYWYRQSLGQGPEFLIYFQGTGAADDSGLPNDRFFAVRPEGSVSTLKIQRTERGDSAVYLCASSPSSGQGNYEQYFGPGTRLTVT.

This chain uses TRBV7-2 with TRBJ1-5; unclear D gene. CDR3 length equals 12 residues. The germline V gene has CDR1 SGHTA and CDR2 FQGNSA. Between the trimmed V and J ends, which lost 1 base and 6 bases, there was a span of 4 bases. The CDR3 region is CASSLGGQPQHF. DNA for the CDR3: TGTGCCAGCAGCTTAGGAGGTCAGCCCCAGCATTTT.